What follows are 10 T cell receptor beta chains derived from one specimen sequenced in a study of T cell therapy after organ transplantation. Regarding time point: 20-29 weeks after completion of therapy. Their cognate antigens are unknown. Libraries were prepared by immunoSEQ multiplex PCR; TCRdb keeps only in-frame clonotypes and omits some of them. The table includes 20,000 or so clones, 84% detected once. Sequences were derived from CD8+ T cells from blood, sampled after autologous CMV-specific T cell therapy. These receptors were obtained from a human patient who had received a solid organ transplant and had CMV disease. Some T cells may be transferred from the graft donor.

In its sample, this clone was seen once. This chain connects TRBV6-1 to TRBJ2-2, with no clear D. The CDR3 consists of 14 residues. Germline V gene data show CDR1 as MNHNS and CDR2 as SASEGT. V gave up 5 bases and J gave up 7 bases, with 14 bases separating them. In DNA form, the CDR3 reads TGTGCCAGCAGTCCGTCGGTCACGGGCGGGGAGCTGTTTTTT. This sequence encodes CASSPSVTGGELFF.

J is TRBJ1-5 and V is TRBV5-6; D unresolved. V was clipped by 4 bases and J by 9 bases, with 11 bases between them. This CDR3 spans 12 amino acids. Germline V gene sequence: CDR1 SGHDT, CDR2 YYEEEE. The CDR3 bases are TGTGCCAGCAGCCTCGGCGGTGGGCCCCAGCATTTT. Encoded protein: CASSLGGGPQHF.

This chain uses TRBV27 with TRBJ1-2; D not certain. Germline V lookup: CDR1 MNHEY, CDR2 SMNVEV (reference sequence). Deletions cut 6 bases from V and 3 bases from J, with 14 bases between. This CDR3 has 14 residues. The CDR3 here is CASSPPRGYYGYTF. CDR3 in DNA: TGTGCCAGCAGCCCCCCCCGGGGATACTATGGCTACACCTTC.

The rearrangement uses TRBV19 and TRBJ2-7, with 10 bases fitting TRBD2. CDR1 is LNHDA and CDR2 is SQIVND in the germline V gene (reference sequence). Trimming at V came to 7 bases and at J to 5 bases, leaving 5 bases not matched to a gene. The CDR3 has 13 residues. The CDR3 DNA reads TGTGCCAGTAACAGCGGGGGGGCCAACGAGCAGTACTTC. Translating gives CASNSGGANEQYF.

There are a few counts of this clone. Distinct nucleotide sequences in the sample also encode this CDR3. This chain uses TRBV4-3 with TRBJ2-7; tentatively, D is TRBD1 (6 bases). The germline V gene has CDR1 LGHNA and CDR2 YSLEER. Trimming took 1 base from V and 0 from J, leaving 10 bases between them. This CDR3 region has 15 residues. The CDR3 DNA is TGCGCCAGCAGCCAAGTCGGGGACAACTCCTACGAGCAGTACTTC. Its translation: CASSQVGDNSYEQYF.

The rearrangement uses TRBV7-6 and TRBJ2-5; 9 nucleotides line up with TRBD2. The CDR3 has 15 amino acids. CDR1 SGHVS and CDR2 FNYEAQ come from the germline V gene. After removal of 4 bases from V and 4 bases from J, the junction contained 7 bases not matched to a gene. CDR3 bases: TGTGCCAGCAGCTCCGGCGGGGGGGTGCGAGAGACCCAGTACTTC. Amino acids: CASSSGGGVRETQYF.

The CDR3 coding sequence is TGTGCCAGCAGCGGCGGACAGCAGAACACTGAAGCTTTCTTT. This sequence encodes CASSGGQQNTEAFF. The genes are TRBV9 and TRBJ1-1; D is perhaps TRBD1 (6 bases). The CDR3 contains 14 residues. Trimming removed 3 bases at V and 1 base at J, with 10 bases between. The germline V gene encodes CDR1 SGDLS and CDR2 YYNGEE.

The chain recombines TRBV7-3 with TRBJ2-5; 14 bases are shared with TRBD2. CDR1 and CDR2 from the germline V gene are SGHTA and FQGTGA. V lost 5 bases, J lost 5 bases, and 7 bases stayed unmatched. The CDR3 has 16 amino acids. The CDR3 reads CASSVGTSGRGETQYF. The CDR3 nucleotides are TGTGCCAGCAGCGTGGGGACTAGCGGGAGAGGGGAGACCCAGTACTTC.

This chain joins TRBV9 and TRBJ2-3, with TRBD2 identical over 15 bases. The CDR3 has 18 amino acids. The germline V gene encodes CDR1 SGDLS and CDR2 YYNGEE. After removal of 0 bases from V and 0 bases from J, the junction contained 2 bases not matched to a gene. The chain's CDR3 is CASSVAGLAGGSTDTQYF. For the CDR3, the DNA is TGTGCCAGCAGCGTAGCCGGACTAGCGGGGGGGAGCACAGATACGCAGTATTTT.

This clone was seen once. V gene TRBV7-9 combines with J gene TRBJ2-3; maybe TRBD1 (5 bases). V was shortened by 5 bases and J by 4 bases, with 13 bases between the two germline ends. Germline values: CDR1 SEHNR, CDR2 FQNEAQ (reference sequence). The CDR3 has 14 residues. The DNA of the CDR3 is TGTGCCAGCAGCGCAGGGTTTATCGCAGATACGCAGTATTTT. Its protein is CASSAGFIADTQYF.